This passage covers 29 T cell receptor beta chains from one sample sequenced in a study of graft-versus-host responses after intestinal transplantation. Clones were read by immunoSEQ multiplex PCR, and TCRdb kept only the in-frame ones, dropping some. This sample has around 90,000 clones, with approximately 92% found just once. For these receptors, no antigen is known. This material consisted of unstimulated CD8+ T cells sorted from spleen or lymph node cells, taken before intestinal transplant. Source of these receptors: a human donor who received an intestinal transplant.

This chain links TRBV2 with TRBJ1-1; D not resolved. The V end was cut by 8 bases, the J end by 8 bases, with 24 bases between. The CDR3 loop spans 15 amino acids. Germline values: CDR1 SNHLY, CDR2 FYNNEI. The CDR3 nucleotides read TGTGCCAGCCAGCCCGGACTCCTTAGATACCAGGAAGCTTTCTTT. Its protein product is CASQPGLLRYQEAFF. The complete variable domain, with remaining parts taken from reference TRBV2 and TRBJ1-1, reads EPEVTQTPSHQVTQMGQEVILRCVPISNHLYFYWYRQILGQKVEFLVSFYNNEISEKSEIFDDQFSVERPDGSNFTLKIRSTKLEDSAMYFCASQPGLLRYQEAFFGQGTRLTVV.

This chain links TRBV5-4 with TRBJ2-1, with a weak D call TRBD2 (5 bases). This CDR3 is built from 14 residues. The germline V gene has CDR1 SGHNT and CDR2 YYREEE (reference sequence). V was trimmed by 3 bases and J by 3 bases, leaving 10 bases between them. As DNA, the CDR3 is TGTGCCAGCAGCTCAGTCGACTACTACAATGAGCAGTTCTTC. Encoded protein: CASSSVDYYNEQFF. Using reference TRBV5-4 and TRBJ2-1 for the parts outside the CDR3, the full variable domain is ETGVTQSPTHLIKTRGQQVTLRCSSQSGHNTVSWYQQALGQGPQFIFQYYREEENGRGNFPPRFSGLQFPNYSSELNVNALELDDSALYLCASSSVDYYNEQFFGPGTRLTVL.

The J gene is TRBJ2-3, the V gene TRBV10-2, with 12 bases identical to TRBD2. The V gene end was trimmed by 7 bases and the J gene end by 0 bases; junction bases not matched to a gene: 8. This CDR3 contains 17 residues. Germline-derived CDR1 and CDR2 are WSHSY and SAAADI. This chain's CDR3 is CASKRASGRGSTDTQYF. Written as DNA, the CDR3 is TGCGCCAGCAAGCGGGCTAGCGGGAGGGGGAGCACAGATACGCAGTATTTT.

The chain combines TRBV9 with TRBJ2-3, with 10 bases lining up with TRBD2. The CDR3 covers 15 residues. Germline lookup yields CDR1 SGDLS and CDR2 YYNGEE. Trimming removed 5 bases from V and 2 bases from J; junction bases left unmatched: 5. This CDR3 is CASSTGTSATDTQYF. As DNA, the CDR3 is TGTGCCAGCAGTACCGGGACTAGCGCCACAGATACGCAGTATTTT.

The CDR3, as DNA: TGTGCCAGCCTTACAACCGGGACTAGCGGGGTACTAACCTACGAGCAGTACTTC. This codes for CASLTTGTSGVLTYEQYF. This chain connects TRBV19 to TRBJ2-7; 13 positions match TRBD2. The CDR3 is made up of 18 amino acids. V lost 9 bases and J lost 2; bases outside the gene matches: 16. Germline CDR1 is LNHDA and CDR2 is SQIVND (reference sequence).

The CDR3 protein is CASSVGDSGIQETQYF. CDR3 DNA sequence: TGTGCCAGCAGCGTAGGGGATAGCGGGATCCAAGAGACCCAGTACTTC. This chain uses TRBV9 with TRBJ2-5; 8 positions match TRBD2. After removal of 0 bases from V and 1 base from J, the junction contained 5 bases not matched to a gene. Germline CDR1 reads SGDLS; CDR2 reads YYNGEE. The CDR3 spans 16 residues.

The V gene is TRBV7-9, the J gene TRBJ2-3, with 9 nucleotides matching TRBD2. V lost 5 bases to trimming and J lost 3 bases; unmatched junction nucleotides: 6. CDR1 is SEHNR, CDR2 FQNEAQ, per germline (reference sequence). The CDR3 loop spans 15 amino acids. The CDR3 loop is CASSIGGGATDTQYF. In DNA, the CDR3 is TGTGCCAGCAGCATAGGCGGGGGGGCGACAGATACGCAGTATTTT. The variable domain in full, completed from reference TRBV7-9 and TRBJ2-3, reads DTGVSQNPRHKITKRGQNVTFRCDPISEHNRLYWYRQTLGQGPEFLTYFQNEAQLEKSRLLSDRFSAERPKGSFSTLEIQRTEQGDSAMYLCASSIGGGATDTQYFGPGTRLTVL.

V and J are TRBV9 and TRBJ2-2, with a possible D match to TRBD2 (6 bases). The V gene's germline CDR1 is SGDLS and CDR2 YYNGEE. CDR3 size: 15 residues. V was trimmed by 0 bases and J by 5 bases, leaving 11 bases between them. The CDR3 protein is CASSVDGGQTGELFF. The DNA for the CDR3 is TGTGCCAGCAGCGTAGACGGGGGTCAGACCGGGGAGCTGTTTTTT.

CDR3 sequence reads: CASSLLYSHEAFF. CDR3 DNA: TGTGCCAGCAGTCTACTCTATAGCCATGAAGCTTTCTTT. The chain joins TRBV6-5 to TRBJ1-1; no clear D gene. This CDR3 is 13 amino acids long. With 5 bases removed from V and 7 bases from J, the gap between germline ends came to 14 bases. The germline gives CDR1 MNHEY, CDR2 SVGAGI.

The genes are TRBV7-6 and TRBJ2-3; D is unclear. The CDR3 totals 15 residues. CDR1 is SGHVS and CDR2 is FNYEAQ in the germline V gene. V was trimmed by 4 bases and J by 0 bases, leaving 11 bases between them. CDR3 sequence reads: CASSSRLYSTDTQYF. CDR3 bases: TGTGCCAGCAGCTCTAGACTGTATAGCACAGATACGCAGTATTTT. The entire variable domain, with the rest obtained from reference TRBV7-6 and TRBJ2-3, is as follows: GAGVSQSPRYKVTKRGQDVALRCDPISGHVSLYWYRQALGQGPEFLTYFNYEAQQDKSGLPNDRFSAERPEGSISTLTIQRTEQRDSAMYRCASSSRLYSTDTQYFGPGTRLTVL.

The chain joins TRBV4-1 to TRBJ2-7, with a weak D call TRBD2 (5 bases). CDR1 MGHRA and CDR2 YSYEKL come from the germline V gene. V was cut by 2 bases and J by 1 base, with 9 bases left in between. The CDR3 consists of 14 residues. CDR3 loop: CASSQYGGSYEQYF. The CDR3, as DNA: TGCGCCAGCAGCCAATACGGCGGGTCCTACGAGCAGTACTTC.

The chain combines TRBV5-5 with TRBJ2-2; a possible D gene is TRBD1 (5 bases). This CDR3 has 16 amino acids. Per the germline V gene, CDR1 is SGHKS and CDR2 is YYEKEE (reference sequence). Trimming stripped 1 base from V and 4 bases from J, with 14 bases between. The CDR3 bases are TGTGCCAGCAGCTTGACAGGACATCTAGTCACCGGGGAGCTGTTTTTT. Translation: CASSLTGHLVTGELFF.

The chain is built from TRBV30 and TRBJ2-7; D is possibly TRBD1 (5 bases). V was trimmed by 2 bases and J by 5 bases, leaving 10 bases between them. This CDR3 has 12 residues. Germline CDR1 GTSNPN, CDR2 SVGIG (reference sequence). This CDR3 is CAWSLQGNEQYF. In nucleotides, the CDR3 is TGTGCCTGGAGTTTGCAGGGTAACGAGCAGTACTTC.

The chain employs TRBV5-8 and TRBJ2-1, with a weak D call TRBD1 (6 bases). The CDR3 runs 13 residues. V lost 5 bases and J 7 bases, leaving 13 bases between the germline ends. Germline CDR1 SGHTS, CDR2 YDEGEE. The CDR3 DNA is TGTGCCAGCAGACTGACAGGACGGAATGAGCAGTTCTTC. Its translation: CASRLTGRNEQFF.

Concerning this clone itself: The sample holds other DNA sequences that translate to the same CDR3. This chain joins TRBV19 and TRBJ1-1, with D unresolved. The CDR3 sequence is 14 residues long. Germline values: CDR1 LNHDA, CDR2 SQIVND (reference sequence). V lost 3 bases and J lost 0, with 8 bases in between. The CDR3 nucleotides read TGTGCCAGTAGTATTGGGCAGCTGAACACTGAAGCTTTCTTT. Protein product: CASSIGQLNTEAFF.

J is TRBJ1-1 and V is TRBV19; 7 nucleotides line up with TRBD1. J was trimmed by 1 base and V by 5 bases; bases with no gene match: 7. This CDR3 is 15 amino acids long. The V gene's germline CDR1 is LNHDA and CDR2 SQIVND (reference sequence). CDR3 amino acids: CASSLGTATNTEAFF. Written as DNA, the CDR3 is TGTGCCAGTAGTTTAGGGACAGCTACGAACACTGAAGCTTTCTTT.

The chain links TRBV5-1 to TRBJ1-1; 9 bases line up with TRBD1. The CDR3 is 17 amino acids. J gave up 2 bases and V 6 bases, and 14 bases lay outside the gene matches. The germline gives CDR1 SGHRS, CDR2 YFSETQ. The CDR3 region has the DNA TGCGCCAGCACTTTATACGAAAACAGGGGGCCCAACACTGAAGCTTTCTTT. This gives the protein CASTLYENRGPNTEAFF.

The chain combines TRBV19 with TRBJ2-7; TRBD1 aligns across 7 bases. This CDR3 contains 13 residues. Trimming took 6 bases from V and 2 from J; bases not matched to a gene: 4. Germline CDR1 LNHDA, CDR2 SQIVND (reference sequence). Written as DNA, the CDR3 is TGTGCCAGTAGGCCCCAGGGGGCCTACGAGCAGTACTTC. This translates into CASRPQGAYEQYF.

This clone was recorded once. This chain joins TRBV9 and TRBJ2-7, with 7 bases identical to TRBD1. This CDR3 contains 14 residues. Germline V gene data show CDR1 as SGDLS and CDR2 as YYNGEE. Trimming took 2 bases from V and 0 from J; bases not matched to a gene: 2. CDR3 protein: CASSVGQISYEQYF. In DNA, the CDR3 is TGTGCCAGCAGCGTGGGACAGATCTCCTACGAGCAGTACTTC.

V gene TRBV4-1 combines with J gene TRBJ2-7; TRBD2 matches at 15 bases. With V trimmed by 2 bases and J by 0 bases, 11 bases remained unmatched. This CDR3 has 20 amino acids. CDR1 is MGHRA and CDR2 is YSYEKL in the germline V gene. This chain's CDR3 is CASSQLQTGLAGGSSYEQYF. CDR3 sequence (DNA): TGCGCCAGCAGCCAATTACAGACCGGACTAGCGGGAGGGAGCTCCTACGAGCAGTACTTC.

The chain is built from TRBV9 and TRBJ2-1; the D gene is possibly TRBD1 (7 bases). Germline lookup yields CDR1 SGDLS and CDR2 YYNGEE. The V gene lost 3 bases and the J gene lost 13 bases, with 20 bases spanning the gap. The CDR3 is 14 amino acids. In nucleotides, the CDR3 is TGTGCCAGCAGCGCTCCTTTCAGGGGGGCCTCTCAGTTCTTC. Translating gives CASSAPFRGASQFF.

The V gene is TRBV5-1, the J gene TRBJ2-1, with D uncertain. The V end was cut by 4 bases, the J end by 10 bases, with 15 bases between. This CDR3 has 13 amino acids. From germline, CDR1 is SGHRS and CDR2 YFSETQ. The CDR3 loop is CASSLPPSTEQFF. CDR3 nucleotides: TGCGCCAGCAGCCTGCCCCCCTCGACAGAGCAGTTCTTC. Supplemented by reference TRBV5-1 and TRBJ2-1, the full variable domain reads KAGVTQTPRYLIKTRGQQVTLSCSPISGHRSVSWYQQTPGQGLQFLFEYFSETQRNKGNFPGRFSGRQFSNSRSEMNVSTLELGDSALYLCASSLPPSTEQFFGPGTRLTVL.

The chain is built from TRBV7-9 and TRBJ2-1; 9 positions agree with TRBD1. The V and J ends lost 5 bases and 8 bases, in that order; junction bases with no gene match: 10. The CDR3 loop spans 15 amino acids. The V gene's germline CDR1 is SEHNR and CDR2 FQNEAQ (reference sequence). The CDR3 nucleotides are TGTGCCAGCAGCCGAACCGGACAGGGGTATTATGAGCAGTTCTTC. Translation: CASSRTGQGYYEQFF.

This chain links TRBV27 with TRBJ1-1; D not resolved. The CDR3 consists of 11 residues. CDR1 is MNHEY, CDR2 SMNVEV, per germline (reference sequence). Trimming removed 6 bases at V and 11 bases at J, with 13 bases between. The CDR3 is CASRLGSAAFF. CDR3 DNA: TGTGCCAGCAGACTAGGGTCGGCGGCTTTCTTT.

The V call is TRBV5-6, the J call TRBJ1-1; D perhaps matches TRBD1 (5 bases). Germline V gene lookup returns CDR1 SGHDT and CDR2 YYEEEE. Between the trimmed V and J ends, which lost 1 base and 5 bases, there was a span of 12 bases. This CDR3 contains 14 residues. The CDR3 DNA follows: TGTGCCAGCAGCTTGCCAGGGACTTCTACTGAAGCTTTCTTT. It codes for CASSLPGTSTEAFF.

This rearrangement joins TRBV27 to TRBJ1-1; possible D gene TRBD1, 5 bases. CDR1 MNHEY and CDR2 SMNVEV come from the germline V gene (reference sequence). The CDR3 runs to 13 residues. The V end lost 3 bases, the J end lost 5 bases, and 10 bases lay between the germline ends. In DNA, the CDR3 is TGTGCCAGCAGTTTCTGGGGGGAAACTGAAGCTTTCTTT. As protein: CASSFWGETEAFF.

CDR3 bases: TGTGCCACCCGGACTAGCGGGAGCCCCAATGAGCAGTTCTTC. Translating it yields CATRTSGSPNEQFF. V is TRBV7-8 and J is TRBJ2-1; TRBD2 aligns across 13 bases. Germline CDR1 SGHVS, CDR2 FQNEAQ. CDR3 length: 14 residues. After removal of 10 bases from V and 6 bases from J, the junction contained 6 bases not matched to a gene.

A word on this clone: The germline gene is not matched at one end of the junction; a read error may be the cause. The genes are TRBV27 and TRBJ2-7, with D possibly being TRBD1 (6 bases). Germline V gives CDR1 MNHEY, CDR2 SMNVEV (reference sequence). The CDR3 has 17 residues. Written as DNA, the CDR3 is TGTGCCAGCCGTTTAACCCGAGGACAGTTAAGCTCCTACGAGCAGTACTTC. It is translated as CASRLTRGQLSSYEQYF.

The rearrangement uses TRBV11-2 and TRBJ2-3; 7 bases map to TRBD1. CDR3 length equals 16 residues. J was trimmed by 4 bases and V by 5 bases; bases with no gene match: 12. The germline V gene has CDR1 SGHAT and CDR2 FQNNGV. The CDR3 loop reads CASSATGTESPDTQYF. DNA for the CDR3: TGTGCCAGCAGCGCCACCGGGACAGAATCCCCAGATACGCAGTATTTT.